This passage covers 29 T cell receptor beta chains from one sample sequenced in a study of control samples from healthy donors and cancer patients. Using immunoSEQ multiplex PCR, the repertoire was profiled, and TCRdb retains in-frame clones only, with some absent. The data show about 170,000 clones, about 91% seen once. Material for sequencing was blood. Receptor source: a woman aged 30 to 39 in good health.

The V and J genes are TRBV4-1 and TRBJ2-7; 8 nucleotides agree with TRBD2. J was trimmed by 3 bases and V by 4 bases; bases with no gene match: 8. Germline assignment: CDR1 MGHRA and CDR2 YSYEKL. This CDR3 has 15 amino acids. This chain's CDR3 is CASSPRISGGYEQYF. DNA for the CDR3: TGCGCCAGCAGCCCGCGTATCAGCGGGGGCTACGAGCAGTACTTC.

The rearrangement uses TRBV3-1 (or the pseudogene TRBV3-2) and TRBJ2-1; 10 bases fit TRBD2. Germline V gene lookup returns CDR1 LGHDT and CDR2 YNNKEL (reference sequence). The CDR3 covers 17 residues. The junction had 8 bases not matched to a gene; V was cut back by 0 bases and J by 6 bases. In nucleotides, the CDR3 is TGTGCCAGCAGCCAAGATTTCGCTAGCGGGAGAGTCAATGAGCAGTTCTTC. This gives the protein CASSQDFASGRVNEQFF.

The V call is TRBV19, the J call TRBJ2-5; 13 bases are shared with TRBD2. This CDR3 contains 17 residues. The V segment lost 5 bases and the J segment 5 bases; nucleotides outside the gene matches: 11. CDR1 is LNHDA and CDR2 is SQIVND in the germline V gene (reference sequence). The CDR3 nucleotides are TGTGCCAGTAGTCCTAGAGGACTAGCGGGAGTTTTGGAGACCCAGTACTTC. It yields the protein CASSPRGLAGVLETQYF.

This clone has only one observation. The chain employs TRBV27 and TRBJ1-6, with 7 bases matching TRBD1. This CDR3 contains 15 residues. Germline-derived CDR1 and CDR2 are MNHEY and SMNVEV (reference sequence). The junction had 8 bases not matched to a gene; V was cut back by 3 bases and J by 9 bases. In nucleotides, the CDR3 is TGTGCCAGCAGTTTGAGGGGGCTGAGTGGTTCACCCCTCCACTTT. This codes for CASSLRGLSGSPLHF.

The J gene is TRBJ1-2, the V gene TRBV5-1, with D unresolved. The V gene lost 4 bases and the J gene lost 8 bases, with 15 bases spanning the gap. Germline V gives CDR1 SGHRS, CDR2 YFSETQ. The CDR3 covers 13 residues. CDR3 in amino acids: CASSIDRIRGYTF. CDR3 nucleotide sequence: TGCGCCAGCAGCATAGACCGCATCCGAGGCTACACCTTC.

V usage is TRBV3-1 (or the pseudogene TRBV3-2) and J usage is TRBJ1-2; D gene uncertain. Germline V CDR1 and CDR2: LGHDT, YNNKEL (reference sequence). The germline V and J ends were trimmed by 6 bases and 4 bases, with 15 bases remaining between them. CDR3 length: 14 residues. The CDR3 loop is CASRAGTLGYGYTF. DNA for the CDR3: TGTGCCAGCAGGGCAGGAACCCTGGGCTATGGCTACACCTTC.

V gene TRBV19 combines with J gene TRBJ1-2; 8 nucleotides align to TRBD1. Trimming removed 5 bases from V and 3 bases from J; junction bases left unmatched: 11. The CDR3 covers 16 residues. Germline CDR1 and CDR2: LNHDA and SQIVND (reference sequence). This chain's CDR3 is CASSPRQGKVDYGYTF. The CDR3 nucleotides read TGTGCCAGTAGTCCGCGACAGGGGAAGGTGGACTATGGCTACACCTTC.

The chain employs TRBV5-1 and TRBJ1-4; TRBD1 matches 9 bases. CDR1 is SGHRS and CDR2 is YFSETQ in the germline V gene. This CDR3 comprises 15 residues. V trimming: 4 bases; J trimming: 8 bases; junction bases outside the gene matches: 9. Written as DNA, the CDR3 is TGCGCCAGCAGCGCAGGGGACAGGGAAGGAGAAAAACTGTTTTTT. Translated, it gives CASSAGDREGEKLFF. Based on the CDR3 plus reference TRBV5-1 and TRBJ1-4, the full variable domain is KAGVTQTPRYLIKTRGQQVTLSCSPISGHRSVSWYQQTPGQGLQFLFEYFSETQRNKGNFPGRFSGRQFSNSRSEMNVSTLELGDSALYLCASSAGDREGEKLFFGSGTQLSVL.

J is TRBJ2-1 and V is TRBV3-1 (or the pseudogene TRBV3-2); D unresolved. This CDR3 has 13 amino acids. V was shortened by 1 base and J by 7 bases, with 8 bases between the two germline ends. CDR1 and CDR2 (germline): LGHDT, YNNKEL (reference sequence). The CDR3 nucleotides read TGTGCCAGCAGCCAAGCTCAGAGAAATGAGCAGTTCTTC. Translated, it gives CASSQAQRNEQFF.

This chain joins TRBV6-5 and TRBJ1-4; no definite D call. CDR3 size: 15 residues. Deletions cut 6 bases from V and 7 bases from J, with 18 bases between. CDR1 and CDR2 (germline): MNHEY, SVGAGI. CDR3 nucleotide sequence: TGTGCCAGCAGCATCAGAGGACGGATGGGTGAAAAACTGTTTTTT. Protein sequence: CASSIRGRMGEKLFF.

This clone has only one observation. The rearrangement joins TRBV7-6 to TRBJ2-7, with 8 bases matching TRBD2. Germline CDR1 and CDR2: SGHVS and FNYEAQ. V trimming: 3 bases; J trimming: 7 bases; junction bases outside the gene matches: 8. The CDR3 is 14 amino acids. The CDR3 sequence: CASSFGTRVGEQYF. The CDR3 bases are TGTGCCAGCAGCTTTGGGACTAGGGTCGGGGAGCAGTACTTC.

This chain joins TRBV9 and TRBJ2-2, with D unresolved. V dropped 7 bases and J dropped 0 bases, with 13 bases sitting between them. CDR1 is SGDLS and CDR2 is YYNGEE in the germline V gene. CDR3 size: 15 residues. As DNA, the CDR3 is TGTGCCAGCCGAGAAGGGTTTACGAACACCGGGGAGCTGTTTTTT. The encoded protein is CASREGFTNTGELFF.

The chain has TRBV6-5 and TRBJ2-3, with 7 nucleotides matching TRBD2. Trimming at V came to 8 bases and at J to 0 bases, leaving 8 bases not matched to a gene. CDR3 length: 15 residues. The germline CDR1 and CDR2 sequences are MNHEY and SVGAGI. The CDR3: CASGPTAGSTDTQYF. CDR3 DNA: TGTGCCAGCGGGCCGACAGCGGGGAGCACAGATACGCAGTATTTT.

The chain links TRBV28 to TRBJ2-7; TRBD2 is a possible D gene (7 bases). V was pared by 6 bases and J by 2 bases, with 14 bases between. The germline CDR1 and CDR2 sequences are MDHEN and SYDVKM. The CDR3 consists of 14 residues. CDR3 sequence (DNA): TGTGCCAGCAGGAGGGGGGGGTTGACCTACGAGCAGTACTTC. Translated, it gives CASRRGGLTYEQYF.

V gene TRBV6-5 combines with J gene TRBJ2-7, with a tentative D call TRBD1 (6 bases). From germline, CDR1 is MNHEY and CDR2 SVGAGI. There are 11 residues in the CDR3. This chain's CDR3 is CAGQGFAEQYV. CDR3 nucleotides: TGTGCTGGGCAGGGGTTTGCCGAGCAGTACGTC.

The rearrangement uses TRBV9 and TRBJ2-2; no definite D call. Germline CDR1 is SGDLS and CDR2 is YYNGEE. This CDR3 is 12 amino acids long. Trimming removed 5 bases from V and 3 bases from J, with 5 bases in between. The CDR3 nucleotides read TGTGCCAGCAGACGGTACACCGGGGAGCTGTTTTTT. It translates to CASRRYTGELFF.

In this sample, this clone turned up once. The chain has TRBV5-1 and TRBJ2-1; 10 bases line up with TRBD2. This CDR3 is built from 16 residues. Germline CDR1 and CDR2: SGHRS and YFSETQ. V trimming: 4 bases; J trimming: 2 bases; junction bases outside the gene matches: 6. The CDR3 protein is CASSPGTSATYNEQFF. CDR3 nucleotides: TGCGCCAGCAGCCCTGGGACTAGCGCGACCTACAATGAGCAGTTCTTC. Full variable domain (rest looked up from reference TRBV5-1 and TRBJ2-1): KAGVTQTPRYLIKTRGQQVTLSCSPISGHRSVSWYQQTPGQGLQFLFEYFSETQRNKGNFPGRFSGRQFSNSRSEMNVSTLELGDSALYLCASSPGTSATYNEQFFGPGTRLTVL.

V and J are TRBV4-1 and TRBJ2-1; D assignment may be TRBD1 or TRBD2 (5 bases each). This CDR3 is built from 16 residues. The ends were cut back, 3 bases at V and 6 bases at J, with 18 bases in the middle. Germline CDR1 is MGHRA and CDR2 is YSYEKL. The CDR3 sequence: CASSQRGQTIGNEQFF. The CDR3 DNA sequence: TGCGCCAGCAGCCAGAGGGGTCAGACAATAGGCAATGAGCAGTTCTTC.

The chain combines TRBV10-3 with TRBJ1-2; 7 bases line up with TRBD1. J lost 6 bases, V lost 2 bases, and 6 bases had no gene match. Germline V CDR1 and CDR2: ENHRY, SYGVKD. There are 14 residues in the CDR3. As DNA, the CDR3 is TGTGCCATCAGTGAGAAAGGGGGCGAGAATGGCTACACCTTC. It specifies CAISEKGGENGYTF.

V and J are TRBV5-4 and TRBJ2-7; tentatively, D is TRBD2 (5 bases). Germline V gives CDR1 SGHNT, CDR2 YYREEE (reference sequence). Trimming pared 1 base from V and 4 bases from J, leaving 9 bases between. The CDR3 totals 13 residues. DNA of the CDR3: TGTGCCAGCAGCTTGACTCCGGGGTACGAGCAGTACGTC. Translating gives CASSLTPGYEQYV.

This clone was picked up one time. This chain connects TRBV15 to TRBJ2-1; a possible D gene is TRBD1 (5 bases). The germline V gene has CDR1 LNHNV and CDR2 YYDKDF (reference sequence). This CDR3 has 18 residues. Trimming removed 0 bases from V and 0 bases from J, with 15 bases in between. The CDR3 bases are TGTGCCACCAGCAGAGATCCCAGGCAGGGATTCTCCTACAATGAGCAGTTCTTC. The encoded protein is CATSRDPRQGFSYNEQFF.

This chain links TRBV28 with TRBJ2-7; the match to TRBD1 covers 11 bases. Germline assignment: CDR1 MDHEN and CDR2 SYDVKM. V lost 6 bases to trimming and J lost 0 bases; unmatched junction nucleotides: 1. The CDR3 runs to 14 residues. The CDR3 DNA reads TGTGCCAGCAGGGGGACAGGGGGCTCCTACGAGCAGTACTTC. Its translation: CASRGTGGSYEQYF.

The chain employs TRBV4-2 and TRBJ2-5, with D unclear. This CDR3 has 13 amino acids. From germline, CDR1 is LGHNA and CDR2 YNFKEQ. V was trimmed by 4 bases and J by 1 base, leaving 7 bases between them. The CDR3 spells CASSPRAQETQYF. The CDR3 DNA follows: TGTGCCAGCAGCCCCAGAGCCCAAGAGACCCAGTACTTC.

The V call is TRBV28, the J call TRBJ1-3, with D unclear. CDR1 and CDR2 (germline): MDHEN, SYDVKM. Trimming removed 9 bases from V and 6 bases from J, with 9 bases in between. The CDR3 has 11 amino acids. CDR3 sequence reads: CASREANTIYF. DNA for the CDR3: TGTGCCAGTAGGGAAGCAAACACCATATATTTT.

This chain links TRBV19 with TRBJ2-7; 7 nucleotides agree with TRBD2. Per germline, CDR1 LNHDA and CDR2 SQIVND (reference sequence). This CDR3 spans 14 amino acids. V lost 6 bases, J lost 0 bases, and 5 bases stayed unmatched. The CDR3 region has the DNA TGTGCCAGTAGCCCGGGGGGTTTCTCCTACGAGCAGTACGTC. Protein: CASSPGGFSYEQYV.

The rearrangement links TRBV2 to TRBJ1-6; 10 positions agree with TRBD1. V was clipped by 6 bases and J by 9 bases; unmatched bases: 8. CDR1 is SNHLY, CDR2 FYNNEI, per germline. The CDR3 consists of 15 residues. The CDR3 bases are TGTGCCAGCAGAGCCGGGACAGGGGTTCGTTCACCCCTCCACTTT. This translates into CASRAGTGVRSPLHF.

The chain couples TRBV6-5 to TRBJ2-1, with 13 bases lining up with TRBD2. There are 16 residues in the CDR3. Germline CDR1 reads MNHEY; CDR2 reads SVGAGI. The V and J ends lost 0 bases and 7 bases, in that order; junction bases with no gene match: 3. CDR3 protein: CASSYSTSGGRNEQFF. The CDR3 DNA reads TGTGCCAGCAGTTACTCGACTAGCGGGGGGAGGAATGAGCAGTTCTTC.

This clone was observed once. This chain connects TRBV5-1 to TRBJ1-2; no clear D gene. Trimming left V 4 bases short and J 6 bases short, with 22 bases between. Germline V CDR1 and CDR2: SGHRS, YFSETQ. The CDR3 is made up of 16 amino acids. This CDR3 reads CASSPPDALQQNGYTF. CDR3 sequence (DNA): TGCGCCAGCAGCCCACCTGACGCCTTGCAGCAGAATGGCTACACCTTC.

CDR3 protein: CASSTSGRAGNEQFF. CDR3 nucleotides: TGTGCCAGCAGCACTAGCGGGAGGGCCGGTAATGAGCAGTTCTTC. The J gene is TRBJ2-1, the V gene TRBV9; 13 bases agree with TRBD2. The CDR3 has 15 amino acids. Germline lookup yields CDR1 SGDLS and CDR2 YYNGEE. The V and J ends lost 4 bases and 7 bases, in that order; junction bases with no gene match: 5.